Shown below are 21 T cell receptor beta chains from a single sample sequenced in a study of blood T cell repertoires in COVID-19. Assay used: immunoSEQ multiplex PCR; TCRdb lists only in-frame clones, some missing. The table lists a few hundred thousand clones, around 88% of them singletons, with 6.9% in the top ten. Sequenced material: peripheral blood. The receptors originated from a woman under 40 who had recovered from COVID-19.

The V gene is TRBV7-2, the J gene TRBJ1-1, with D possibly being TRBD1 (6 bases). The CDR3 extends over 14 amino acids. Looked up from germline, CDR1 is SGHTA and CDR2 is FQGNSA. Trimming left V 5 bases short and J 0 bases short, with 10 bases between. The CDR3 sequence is CASSLQGVNTEAFF. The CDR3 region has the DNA TGTGCCAGCAGCCTACAGGGTGTGAACACTGAAGCTTTCTTT.

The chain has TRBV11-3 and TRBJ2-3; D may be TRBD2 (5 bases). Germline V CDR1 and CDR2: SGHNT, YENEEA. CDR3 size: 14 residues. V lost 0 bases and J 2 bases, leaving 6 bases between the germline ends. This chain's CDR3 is CASSLDRDTDTQYF. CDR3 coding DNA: TGTGCCAGCAGCTTAGATCGGGACACAGATACGCAGTATTTT.

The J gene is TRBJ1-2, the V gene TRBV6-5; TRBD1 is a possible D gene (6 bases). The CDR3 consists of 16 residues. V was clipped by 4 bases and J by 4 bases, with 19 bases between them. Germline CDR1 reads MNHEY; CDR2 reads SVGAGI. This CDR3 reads CASSLDRSSGIYGYTF. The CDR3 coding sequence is TGTGCCAGCAGTTTAGACAGGTCCTCAGGGATCTATGGCTACACCTTC.

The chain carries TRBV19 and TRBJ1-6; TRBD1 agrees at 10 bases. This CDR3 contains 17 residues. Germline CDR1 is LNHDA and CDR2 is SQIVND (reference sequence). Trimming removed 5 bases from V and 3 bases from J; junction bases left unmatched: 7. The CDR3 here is CASSRQGAPSYNSPLHF. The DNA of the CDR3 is TGTGCCAGTAGTCGACAGGGGGCGCCGAGCTATAATTCACCCCTCCACTTT.

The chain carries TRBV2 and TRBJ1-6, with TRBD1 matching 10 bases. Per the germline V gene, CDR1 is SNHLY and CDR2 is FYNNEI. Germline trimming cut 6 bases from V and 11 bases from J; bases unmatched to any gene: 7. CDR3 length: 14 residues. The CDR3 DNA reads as TGTGCCAGCAGACGGACAGGGGGGAATCCACCCCTCCACTTT. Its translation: CASRRTGGNPPLHF. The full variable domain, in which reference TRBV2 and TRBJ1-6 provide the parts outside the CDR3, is EPEVTQTPSHQVTQMGQEVILRCVPISNHLYFYWYRQILGQKVEFLVSFYNNEISEKSEIFDDQFSVERPDGSNFTLKIRSTKLEDSAMYFCASRRTGGNPPLHFGNGTRLTVT.

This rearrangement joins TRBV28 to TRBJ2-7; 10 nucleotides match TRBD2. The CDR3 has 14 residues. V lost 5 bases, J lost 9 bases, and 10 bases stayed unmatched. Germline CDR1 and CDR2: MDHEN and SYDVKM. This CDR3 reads CASSLSGGSNAQYF. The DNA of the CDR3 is TGTGCCAGCAGTCTTAGCGGGGGGTCTAACGCGCAGTACTTC.

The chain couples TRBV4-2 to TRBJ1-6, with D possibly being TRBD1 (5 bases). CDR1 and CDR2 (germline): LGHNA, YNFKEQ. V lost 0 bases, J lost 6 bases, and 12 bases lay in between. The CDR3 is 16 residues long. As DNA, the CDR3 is TGTGCCAGCAGCCAAGATGCGGGGGTCGGTAATTCACCCCTCCACTTT. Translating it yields CASSQDAGVGNSPLHF.

The CDR3 DNA reads TGCGCCAGCAGCTTTGGACTAGCGGATAGCACAGATACGCAGTATTTT. Its protein product is CASSFGLADSTDTQYF. V and J are TRBV5-1 and TRBJ2-3; the match to TRBD2 covers 10 bases. The ends lost 2 bases at V and 0 bases at J; junction bases unmatched: 3. Germline lookup yields CDR1 SGHRS and CDR2 YFSETQ. This CDR3 has 16 amino acids.

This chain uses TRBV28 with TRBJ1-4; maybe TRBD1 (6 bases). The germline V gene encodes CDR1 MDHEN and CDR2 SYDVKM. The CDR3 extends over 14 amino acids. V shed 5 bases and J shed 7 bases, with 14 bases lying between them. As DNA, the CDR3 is TGTGCCAGCAGTCGACAGATGGGGGCTGAAAAACTGTTTTTT. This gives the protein CASSRQMGAEKLFF.

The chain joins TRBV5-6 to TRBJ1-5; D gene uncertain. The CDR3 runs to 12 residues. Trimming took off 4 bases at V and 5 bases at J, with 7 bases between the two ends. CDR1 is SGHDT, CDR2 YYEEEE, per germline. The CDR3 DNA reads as TGTGCCAGCAGCGCGTACGATCAGCCCCAGCATTTT. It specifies CASSAYDQPQHF.

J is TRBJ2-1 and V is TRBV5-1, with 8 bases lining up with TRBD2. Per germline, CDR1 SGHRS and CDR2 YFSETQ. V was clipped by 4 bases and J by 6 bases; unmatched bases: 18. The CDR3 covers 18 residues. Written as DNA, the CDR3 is TGCGCCAGCAGCCCCGAGGGTAGGGCGGGGGGAGTCCTCAATGAGCAGTTCTTC. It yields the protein CASSPEGRAGGVLNEQFF.

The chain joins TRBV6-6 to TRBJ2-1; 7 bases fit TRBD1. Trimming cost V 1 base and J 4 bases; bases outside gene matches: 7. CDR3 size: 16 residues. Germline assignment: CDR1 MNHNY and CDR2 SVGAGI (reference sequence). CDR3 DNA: TGTGCCAGCAGTTACTGGGCGGAACAGGGGTACAATGAGCAGTTCTTC. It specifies CASSYWAEQGYNEQFF.

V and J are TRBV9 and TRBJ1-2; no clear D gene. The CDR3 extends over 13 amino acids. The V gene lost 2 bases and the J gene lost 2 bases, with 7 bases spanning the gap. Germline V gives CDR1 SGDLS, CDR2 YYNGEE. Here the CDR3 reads CASSVRSNYGYTF. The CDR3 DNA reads TGTGCCAGCAGCGTTCGTAGCAACTATGGCTACACCTTC.

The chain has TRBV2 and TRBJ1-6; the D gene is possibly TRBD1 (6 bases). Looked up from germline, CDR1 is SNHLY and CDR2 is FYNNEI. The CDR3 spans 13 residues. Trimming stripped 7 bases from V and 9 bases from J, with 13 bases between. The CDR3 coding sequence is TGTGCCAGCACCCTGGGGGGGCGTTCACCCCTCCACTTT. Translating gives CASTLGGRSPLHF.

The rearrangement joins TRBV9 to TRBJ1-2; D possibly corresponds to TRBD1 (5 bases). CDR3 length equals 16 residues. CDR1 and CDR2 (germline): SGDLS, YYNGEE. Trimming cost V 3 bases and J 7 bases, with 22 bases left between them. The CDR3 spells CASSAGVGRSMGGYTF. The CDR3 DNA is TGTGCCAGCAGCGCGGGGGTGGGACGGAGTATGGGTGGCTACACCTTC.

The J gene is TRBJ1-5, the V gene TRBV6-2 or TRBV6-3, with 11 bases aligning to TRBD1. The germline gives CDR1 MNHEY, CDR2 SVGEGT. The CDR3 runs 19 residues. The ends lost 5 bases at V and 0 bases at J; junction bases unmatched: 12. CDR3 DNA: TGTGCCAGCAGTCCCAGCTTGGGGACAGGGGGATTTAGCAATCAGCCCCAGCATTTT. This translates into CASSPSLGTGGFSNQPQHF.

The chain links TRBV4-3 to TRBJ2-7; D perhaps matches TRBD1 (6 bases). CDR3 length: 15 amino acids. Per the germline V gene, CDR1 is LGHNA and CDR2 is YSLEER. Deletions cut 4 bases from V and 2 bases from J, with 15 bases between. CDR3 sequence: CASSRDHRAAYEQYF. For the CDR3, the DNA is TGCGCCAGCAGCCGAGACCACAGGGCCGCCTACGAGCAGTACTTC.

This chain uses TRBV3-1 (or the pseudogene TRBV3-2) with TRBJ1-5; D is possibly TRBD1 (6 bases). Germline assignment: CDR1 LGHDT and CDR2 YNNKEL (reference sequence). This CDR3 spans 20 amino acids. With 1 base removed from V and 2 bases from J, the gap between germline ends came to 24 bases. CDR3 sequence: CASSQGYRDISTRGNQPQHF. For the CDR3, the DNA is TGTGCCAGCAGCCAAGGATACCGGGACATATCAACAAGAGGCAATCAGCCCCAGCATTTT.

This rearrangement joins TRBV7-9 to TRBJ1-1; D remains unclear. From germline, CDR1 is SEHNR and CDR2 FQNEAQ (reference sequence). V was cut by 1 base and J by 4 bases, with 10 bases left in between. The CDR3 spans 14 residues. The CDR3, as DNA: TGTGCCAGCAGCTTAGAGTTTTCAGGCACTGAAGCTTTCTTT. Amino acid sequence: CASSLEFSGTEAFF.

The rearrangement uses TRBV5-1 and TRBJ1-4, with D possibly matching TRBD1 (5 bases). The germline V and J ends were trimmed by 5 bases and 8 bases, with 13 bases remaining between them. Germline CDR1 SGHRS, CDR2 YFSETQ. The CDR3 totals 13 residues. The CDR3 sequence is CASRPGDEEKLFF. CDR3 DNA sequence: TGCGCCAGCAGACCGGGGGATGAGGAAAAACTGTTTTTT.

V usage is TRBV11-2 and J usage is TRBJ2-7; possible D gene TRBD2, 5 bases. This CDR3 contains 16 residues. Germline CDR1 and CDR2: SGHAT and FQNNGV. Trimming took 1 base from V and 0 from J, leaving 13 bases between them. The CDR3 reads CASSLVGGPVSYEQYF. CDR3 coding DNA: TGTGCCAGCAGCTTAGTGGGCGGGCCAGTCTCCTACGAGCAGTACTTC.